The text below deals with one T cell receptor (beta chain). TCRdb keeps only in-frame clones here, not all; method: immunoSEQ multiplex PCR. The sample yields some 700,000 clones, 90% seen once. The data derive from a study of shared clonotypes between healthy human individuals. The donor population consisted of healthy HIV-negative adults with no recent acute infections or vaccinations. The V end lost 5 bases, the J end lost 3 bases, and 18 bases lay between the germline ends. Germline V CDR1 and CDR2: SGHAT, FQNNGV. CDR3 length equals 16 residues. This receptor was identified in a man younger than 35 in good health. Some clones in this sample may be carry-over from other donors' samples. Specimen: memory CD8+ T cells from PBMCs. The subset: CD45RO+ cells pooled with CCR7-negative TemRA cells. The J gene is TRBJ2-3, the V gene TRBV11-2; TRBD2 might be the D (5 bases). CDR3 nucleotide sequence: TGTGCCAGCAGCGCTGGGCGGCACAGAGGGACAGATACGCAGTATTTT. It codes for CASSAGRHRGTDTQYF.